The clone carrying this T cell receptor beta chain appeared a single time. What it binds is not known. The germline V gene has CDR1 SEHNR and CDR2 FQNEAQ (reference sequence). This CDR3 contains 17 residues. The junction had 7 bases not matched to a gene; V was cut back by 2 bases and J by 0 bases. The data are from a study of cytomegalovirus exposure and HLA in healthy donors. Study-level findings and limits: Sequencing depth roughly uniform across donors was assumed in presence/absence analyses. An analysis that came later showed most CMV-associated TCR beta chains appearing HLA-restricted.

Researchers ran the PCR with 60 Vbeta and 13 Jbeta primers. Sequencing was performed with immunoSEQ multiplex PCR; in TCRdb, only in-frame clones are kept and a portion is missing. Of 90,000 to 110,000 clones in the sample, over 80% were seen once. Sequencing was carried out using PBMCs. The sequence was collected from a man between 18 and 29 years old in good health and CMV-seronegative. The rearrangement uses TRBV7-9 and TRBJ1-2; the match to TRBD1 covers 9 bases. The CDR3, as DNA: TGTGCCAGCAGCTTACGGACAGGGGCGACCTCTAACTATGGCTACACCTTC. This sequence encodes CASSLRTGATSNYGYTF.